Listed below are T cell receptor beta chains from one sample, sequenced in a study of cytomegalovirus exposure and HLA in healthy donors. The protocol was immunoSEQ multiplex PCR, while the TCRdb copy is restricted to in-frame clones and leaves out a portion. Here the sample table reports 150,000 to 200,000 clones. Sequenced material: PBMCs. These receptors were obtained from a man aged 25-40 years in good health and CMV-seronegative. CDR3s include the opening cysteine and the closing phenylalanine or tryptophan. Fields, in order: D gene, J gene, V gene, CDR3 protein, CDR3 DNA. D genes are given only for firm matches.

>TRBD1|TRBJ1-4|TRBV5-1
CASSSQGATNEKLFF
TGCGCCAGCAGCTCACAGGGGGCGACTAATGAAAAACTGTTTTTT
>.|TRBJ2-7|TRBV29-1
CSVVNSYEQYF
TGCAGCGTTGTTAACAGCTACGAGCAGTACTTC
>TRBD2|TRBJ2-7|TRBV18
CASSPPLAGVREQYF
TGTGCCAGCTCACCACCCCTAGCGGGAGTAAGGGAGCAGTACTTC
>.|TRBJ1-1|TRBV18
CASSPEGGQRQAFF
TGTGCCAGCTCACCCGAAGGGGGTCAAAGGCAAGCTTTCTTT
>TRBD2|TRBJ2-1|TRBV4-1
CASSQAGTSGYNEQFF
TGCGCCAGCAGCCAGGCGGGGACTAGCGGCTACAATGAGCAGTTCTTC
>TRBD1|TRBJ1-1|TRBV18
CASSPGQGDQAFF
TGTGCCAGCTCACCGGGACAGGGGGATCAAGCTTTCTTT
>.|TRBJ1-3|TRBV5-5
CASSLDGGNTIYF
TGTGCCAGCAGCTTGGACGGTGGAAACACCATATATTTT
>TRBD1|TRBJ1-2|TRBV7-6
CASSLAPGQAGYGYTF
TGTGCCAGCAGCTTAGCGCCCGGACAGGCCGGCTATGGCTACACCTTC
>TRBD2|TRBJ2-3|TRBV4-1
CASVLGLAGRTDTQYF
TGCGCCAGCGTCTTGGGACTAGCGGGACGCACAGATACGCAGTATTTT
>TRBD1|TRBJ2-7|TRBV5-1
CASQSRQGPGEQYF
TGCGCCAGCCAGTCGAGACAGGGCCCCGGTGAGCAGTACTTC
>TRBD1|TRBJ2-2|TRBV2
CASSGAGGESGELFF
TGTGCCAGCAGTGGGGCAGGGGGAGAATCCGGGGAGCTGTTTTTT
>.|TRBJ1-2|TRBV5-4
CASSAAWGDYGYTF
TGTGCCAGCAGCGCGGCTTGGGGGGACTATGGCTACACCTTC
>TRBD1|TRBJ2-3|TRBV5-6
CASSAGQGMTDTQYF
TGTGCCAGCAGCGCGGGACAGGGGATGACAGATACGCAGTATTTT
>.|TRBJ1-1|TRBV9
CASSVQMNTEAFF
TGTGCCAGCAGCGTACAGATGAACACTGAAGCTTTCTTT
>TRBD1|TRBJ2-7|TRBV25-1
CASSGQGGTYEQYF
TGTGCCAGCAGTGGACAGGGGGGGACCTACGAGCAGTACTTC
>.|TRBJ2-1|TRBV28
CASSFGVNIWDSAAGQFF
TGTGCCAGCAGTTTTGGTGTAAATATTTGGGACTCGGCGGCGGGCCAGTTCTTC
>.|TRBJ1-3|TRBV19
CASSKSPTDYGNTIYF
TGTGCCAGTAGTAAGTCTCCGACTGACTATGGAAACACCATATATTTT
>TRBD1|TRBJ1-3|TRBV7-9
CASSETGVPGNTIYF
TGTGCCAGCAGCGAGACAGGGGTCCCTGGAAACACCATATATTTT
>.|TRBJ1-4|TRBV11-2
CASSVFGQGEEKLFF
TGTGCCAGCAGCGTTTTCGGGCAGGGCGAGGAAAAACTGTTTTTT
>.|TRBJ2-1|TRBV28
CASRLPTSSEQFF
TGTGCCAGCAGGTTACCGACTAGTTCCGAGCAGTTCTTC
>.|TRBJ2-7|TRBV5-1
CASKNTLGASYEQYF
TGCGCCAGCAAAAACACCTTGGGGGCCTCCTACGAGCAGTACTTC
>TRBD1|TRBJ1-2|TRBV19
CASSHRDRVFGYTF
TGTGCCAGTAGTCACCGGGACAGGGTATTCGGCTACACCTTC
>TRBD2|TRBJ2-2|TRBV11-3
CASSPWGGTGELFF
TGTGCCAGCAGCCCTTGGGGAGGGACCGGGGAGCTGTTTTTT
>.|TRBJ1-2|TRBV5-1
CASSSGGSTNYGYTF
TGCGCCAGCAGCTCGGGCGGGAGTACTAACTATGGCTACACCTTC
>TRBD1|TRBJ1-1|TRBV19
CASSSRTGGLRTEAFF
TGTGCCAGTAGTTCTCGTACAGGGGGCCTTCGCACTGAAGCTTTCTTT